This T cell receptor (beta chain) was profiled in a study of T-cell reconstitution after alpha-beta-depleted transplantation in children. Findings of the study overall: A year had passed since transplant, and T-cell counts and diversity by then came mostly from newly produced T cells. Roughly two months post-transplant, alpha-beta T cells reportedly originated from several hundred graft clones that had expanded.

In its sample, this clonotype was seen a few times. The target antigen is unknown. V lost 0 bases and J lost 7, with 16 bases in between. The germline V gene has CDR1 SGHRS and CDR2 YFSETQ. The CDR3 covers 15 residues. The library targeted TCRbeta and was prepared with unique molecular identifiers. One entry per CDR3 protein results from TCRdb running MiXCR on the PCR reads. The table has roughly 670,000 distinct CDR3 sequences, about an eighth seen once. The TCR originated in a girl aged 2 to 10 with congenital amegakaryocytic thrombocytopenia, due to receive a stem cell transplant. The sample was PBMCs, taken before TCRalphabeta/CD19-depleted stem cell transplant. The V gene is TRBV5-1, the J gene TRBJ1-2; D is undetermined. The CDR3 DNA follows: TGCGCCAGCAGCTTGGAACGTGGCGCCGTCGGTGGCTACACCTTC. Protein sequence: CASSLERGAVGGYTF. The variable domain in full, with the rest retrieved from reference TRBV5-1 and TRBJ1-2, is KAGVTQTPRYLIKTRGQQVTLSCSPISGHRSVSWYQQTPGQGLQFLFEYFSETQRNKGNFPGRFSGRQFSNSRSEMNVSTLELGDSALYLCASSLERGAVGGYTFGSGTRLTVV.